The rows below give T cell receptor beta chains drawn from one sample of a study of STAT5B mutations in CD4+ large granular lymphocyte leukemia. Measured with immunoSEQ multiplex PCR; TCRdb has only the in-frame clones, and not every one. The sample consists of some 27,000 clones, about four fifths of them appearing once. The sequenced material came from CD4+ T cells from blood buffy coats. These receptors came from a human donor in good health. Each CDR3 is given without its conserved first and last residue. The listing skips clone size in some rows; elsewhere it reads once, few, many or a size class.

CDR3	size	V	J
ASSHGGSYEQY	-	TRBV4-3	TRBJ2-7
ATSISGRAGDTQY	-	TRBV15	TRBJ2-3
ASSPGASTDTQY	-	TRBV7-2	TRBJ2-3
ASSLAGGQDGYT	few	TRBV5-4	TRBJ1-2
AISAGTGMGLGTEAF	-	TRBV10-3	TRBJ1-1
ASSLVGGVGETQY	-	TRBV7-2	TRBJ2-5
SLGGNNEQF	once	TRBV29-1	TRBJ2-1
ASSPTSGRADTQY	-	TRBV5-1	TRBJ2-3
ASSPTDTFRYGYT	-	TRBV27	TRBJ1-2
ASSLAAQGVAF	-	TRBV5-6	TRBJ1-1
ATSGGGQNQPQH	-	TRBV15	TRBJ1-5
ASGAVGPNEQY	-	TRBV11-1	TRBJ2-7
AISLQGANHEQF	-	TRBV10-3	TRBJ2-1
ASSVERASGANVLT	-	TRBV9	TRBJ2-6
ASSIVDRDGQPQH	-	TRBV19	TRBJ1-5
ASSEGGLLGPAKNIQY	-	TRBV2	TRBJ2-4
AWSDGTSGNEQF	-	TRBV30	TRBJ2-1
ASSLQGARGNQPQH	few	TRBV2	TRBJ1-5
ASSGQGAIQPQH	-	TRBV7-2	TRBJ1-5
ASSLGEKQGAHGGYT	-	TRBV7-9	TRBJ1-2
SVHRQGQGGEAF	-	TRBV29-1	TRBJ1-1
ASSLAPDLGGYT	-	TRBV5-1	TRBJ1-2
ASRQGGRYEQY	-	TRBV5-8	TRBJ2-7
ASSRTFSNQPQH	few	TRBV6-5	TRBJ1-5
ASSLEVAYGYT	-	TRBV5-4	TRBJ1-2
ASSFLPRGLNEKLF	-	TRBV7-2	TRBJ1-4
ASSRLWAQPQH	-	TRBV23-1	TRBJ1-5
ASTVGTSTDTQY	-	TRBV7-9	TRBJ2-3
ASSLSAAGEQF	few	TRBV5-6	TRBJ2-1
ASSPLAGGSDTQY	-	TRBV18	TRBJ2-3
ASSRTPDGTDTQY	-	TRBV7-8	TRBJ2-3
ASSLGQTGNTIY	-	TRBV11-2	TRBJ1-3
ASSLGIGLSGNEQF	-	TRBV11-2	TRBJ2-1
ASKRKVPNSPLH	once	TRBV25-1	TRBJ1-6
ASSSPGLAGGGPRSYEQY	-	TRBV27	TRBJ2-7
ASSFREGGHNQPQH	few	TRBV28	TRBJ1-5
ASSLAASGTNEQF	-	TRBV5-1	TRBJ2-1
ASSLGSSRNQPQH	-	TRBV27	TRBJ1-5
ASQTGAGNTEAF	-	TRBV28	TRBJ1-1
ASSDRTGWVEQY	few	TRBV18	TRBJ2-7
ASSPQLGVRVSGANVLT	-	TRBV9	TRBJ2-6
ACRLAGGYNEQF	-	TRBV30	TRBJ2-1
ASSESRDTDTQY	-	TRBV2	TRBJ2-3
ASRKRLGQNTGELF	-	TRBV4-3	TRBJ2-2
ASRSGTSYEQY	-	TRBV5-1	TRBJ2-7
ASSLTGGWNTEAF	-	TRBV5-6	TRBJ1-1
ASSLVGTGIYEQY	-	TRBV11-2	TRBJ2-7
ASSERGTTQETQY	-	TRBV7-9	TRBJ2-5
ASSLIAEETQY	few	TRBV7-3	TRBJ2-5
ASSLPGQGSYEQY	-	TRBV11-2	TRBJ2-7
AWSAGGPGELF	-	TRBV30	TRBJ2-2
ASREGLVANSPLH	-	TRBV5-1	TRBJ1-6
ASRVGQGARSPLH	few	TRBV19	TRBJ1-6